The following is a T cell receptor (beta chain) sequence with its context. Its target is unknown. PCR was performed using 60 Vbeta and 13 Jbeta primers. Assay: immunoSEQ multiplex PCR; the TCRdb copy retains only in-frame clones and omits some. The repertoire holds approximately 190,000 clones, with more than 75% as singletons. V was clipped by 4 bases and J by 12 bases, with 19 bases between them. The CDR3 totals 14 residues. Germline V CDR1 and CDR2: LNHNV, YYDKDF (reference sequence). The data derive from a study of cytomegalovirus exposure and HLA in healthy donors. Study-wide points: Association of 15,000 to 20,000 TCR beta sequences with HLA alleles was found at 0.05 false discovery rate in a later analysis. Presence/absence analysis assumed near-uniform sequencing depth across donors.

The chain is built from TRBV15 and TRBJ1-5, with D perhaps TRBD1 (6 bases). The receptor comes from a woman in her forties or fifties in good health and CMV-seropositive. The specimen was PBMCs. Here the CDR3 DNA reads TGTGCCACCAGCATTGGGGGGGCAGCCCAGGGCCAGCATTTT. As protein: CATSIGGAAQGQHF.